Each of the 2 T cell receptor beta chains below was sequenced from the same sample in a study of tumor-infiltrating lymphocytes in primary liver carcinoma. Total RNA amounting to 500 ng was the source from which TCR beta cDNA was made with a constant-region primer. Construction of TCR beta libraries relied on three successive nested multiplex PCR rounds employing slightly modified ARM-PCR. TRBV1-TRBV30 forward and Cbeta reverse primers drove the first two approximately 10-cycle rounds. TCRdb itself ran the multiplex PCR reads through MiXCR, one entry per CDR3 protein. The repertoire has approximately 120,000 distinct CDR3 sequences, 50% to 80% of them found once; the top ten carry about 8%. Joint extraction of RNA and DNA used roughly 20-33 mg of bulk tissue that was unsorted. The specimen sequenced was liver tumor tissue from sampling region 3. Specified subset: tumor region T3, left-lateral pole. Receptors were obtained from a woman aged 55-70 years with primary liver carcinoma and hepatitis B virus infection.

In the case of this clonotype: In this CDR3 the conserved last residue, phenylalanine or tryptophan, is missing, so a read error is likely. In DNA form, the CDR3 reads TGCAGTACACTCGGGGGATCAGAGGCCACTGAAGCTTTCTGT. Protein product: CSTLGGSEATEAFC. The rearrangement joins TRBV29-1 to TRBJ1-1, with D tentatively TRBD1 (5 bases). CDR1 SQVTM and CDR2 ANQGSEA come from the germline V gene. This CDR3 is 14 amino acids long.

This clonotype was seen a single time. One end of the junction does not line up with germline, which may come from a read error. V is TRBV11-2 and J is TRBJ2-5, with D possibly being TRBD1 or TRBD2 (7 bases each). Germline assignment: CDR1 SGHAT and CDR2 FQNNGV. This CDR3 is 16 amino acids long. In DNA, the CDR3 is TGTGCCGGCAGCTTAGGCGCACAGGGGAGGGGAGAGACCCAGTACTTC. It is translated as CAGSLGAQGRGETQYF.